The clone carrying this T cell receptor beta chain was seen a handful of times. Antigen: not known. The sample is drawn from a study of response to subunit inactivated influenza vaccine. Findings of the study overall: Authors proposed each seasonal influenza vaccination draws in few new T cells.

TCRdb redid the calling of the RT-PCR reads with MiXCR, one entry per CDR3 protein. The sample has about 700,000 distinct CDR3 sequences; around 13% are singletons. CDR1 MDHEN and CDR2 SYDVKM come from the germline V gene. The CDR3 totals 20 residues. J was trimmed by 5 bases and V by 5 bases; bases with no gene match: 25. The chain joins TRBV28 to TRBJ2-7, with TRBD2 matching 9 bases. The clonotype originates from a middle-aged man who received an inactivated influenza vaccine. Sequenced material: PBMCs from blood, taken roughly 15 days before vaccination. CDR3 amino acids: CASSSRGPRRERGELHEQYF. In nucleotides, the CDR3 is TGTGCCAGCAGTAGCAGGGGCCCGCGCCGCGAGCGGGGGGAGCTACACGAGCAGTACTTC.